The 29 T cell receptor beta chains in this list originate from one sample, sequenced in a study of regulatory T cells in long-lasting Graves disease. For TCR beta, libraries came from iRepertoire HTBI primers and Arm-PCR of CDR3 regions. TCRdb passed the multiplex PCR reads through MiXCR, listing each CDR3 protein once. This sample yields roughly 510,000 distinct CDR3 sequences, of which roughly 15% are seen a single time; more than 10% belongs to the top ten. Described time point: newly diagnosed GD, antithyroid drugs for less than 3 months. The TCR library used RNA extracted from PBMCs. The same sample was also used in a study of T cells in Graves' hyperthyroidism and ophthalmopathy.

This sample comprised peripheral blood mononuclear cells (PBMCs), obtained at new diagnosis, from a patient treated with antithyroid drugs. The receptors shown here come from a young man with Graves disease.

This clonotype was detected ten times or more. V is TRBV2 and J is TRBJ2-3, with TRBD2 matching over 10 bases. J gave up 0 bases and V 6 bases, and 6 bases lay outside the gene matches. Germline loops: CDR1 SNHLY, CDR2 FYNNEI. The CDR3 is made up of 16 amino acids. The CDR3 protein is CASRRLAGASTDTQYF. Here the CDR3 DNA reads TGTGCCAGCAGGCGACTAGCGGGCGCTAGCACAGATACGCAGTATTTT.

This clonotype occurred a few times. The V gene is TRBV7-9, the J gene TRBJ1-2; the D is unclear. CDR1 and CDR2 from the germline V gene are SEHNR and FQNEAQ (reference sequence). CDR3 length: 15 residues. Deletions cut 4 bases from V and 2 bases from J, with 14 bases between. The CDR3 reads CASSSGSSWNYGYTF. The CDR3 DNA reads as TGTGCCAGCAGCTCGGGTAGCTCGTGGAACTATGGCTACACCTTC.

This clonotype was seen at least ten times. The CDR3 is CSARSIEDTQYF. The CDR3 nucleotides are TGCAGTGCTAGGTCCATCGAGGATACGCAGTATTTT. V and J are TRBV20-1 and TRBJ2-3; unclear D gene. Per the germline V gene, CDR1 is DFQATT and CDR2 is SNEGSKA (reference sequence). The V and J ends lost 3 bases and 6 bases respectively, with 10 bases between them. This CDR3 has 12 residues.

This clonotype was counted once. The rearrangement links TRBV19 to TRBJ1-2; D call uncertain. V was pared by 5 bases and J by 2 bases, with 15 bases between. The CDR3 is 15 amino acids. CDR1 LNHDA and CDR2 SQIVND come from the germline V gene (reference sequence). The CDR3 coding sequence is TGTGCCAGTAGTTTCCGACTGAGAACGAACTATGGCTACACCTTC. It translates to CASSFRLRTNYGYTF.

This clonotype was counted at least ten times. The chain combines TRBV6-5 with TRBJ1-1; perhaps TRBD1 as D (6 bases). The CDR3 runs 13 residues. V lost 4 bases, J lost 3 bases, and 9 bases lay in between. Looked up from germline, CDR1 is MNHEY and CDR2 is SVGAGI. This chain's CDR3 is CASSSAGDTEAFF. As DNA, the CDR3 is TGTGCCAGCAGTTCGGCAGGGGACACTGAAGCTTTCTTT.

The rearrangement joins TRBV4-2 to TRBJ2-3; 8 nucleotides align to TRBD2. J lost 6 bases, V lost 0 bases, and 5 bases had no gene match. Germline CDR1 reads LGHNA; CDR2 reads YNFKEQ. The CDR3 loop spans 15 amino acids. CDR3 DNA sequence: TGTGCCAGCAGCCAAGAGGGGACTAGGCGTGATACGCAGTATTTT. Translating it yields CASSQEGTRRDTQYF.

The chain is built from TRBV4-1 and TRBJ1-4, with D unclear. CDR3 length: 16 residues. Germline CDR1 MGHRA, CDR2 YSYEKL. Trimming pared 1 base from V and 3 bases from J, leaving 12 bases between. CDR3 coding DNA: TGCGCCAGCAGCCAAGTTTGGGGTGGCTCTAATGAAAAACTGTTTTTT. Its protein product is CASSQVWGGSNEKLFF.

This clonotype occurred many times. Written as DNA, the CDR3 is TGCGCCAGCAGCTTGGCCGAGGGGCGGGGAGAGACCCAGTACTTC. Translation gives CASSLAEGRGETQYF. The chain combines TRBV5-1 with TRBJ2-5, with D maybe TRBD2 (6 bases). Germline V gene lookup returns CDR1 SGHRS and CDR2 YFSETQ. CDR3 size: 15 residues. V lost 0 bases to trimming and J lost 4 bases, with 13 bases between them.

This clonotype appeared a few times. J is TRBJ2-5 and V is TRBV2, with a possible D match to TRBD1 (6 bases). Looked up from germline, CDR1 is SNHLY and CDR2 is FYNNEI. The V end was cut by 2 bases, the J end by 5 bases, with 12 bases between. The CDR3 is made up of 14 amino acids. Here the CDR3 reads CASSESWGRETQYF. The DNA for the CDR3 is TGTGCCAGCAGTGAATCGTGGGGGCGGGAGACCCAGTACTTC.

The CDR3 sequence is CASSYYPPPRDHEQFF. The DNA of the CDR3 is TGTGCCAGCAGTTACTATCCTCCTCCCAGGGACCATGAGCAGTTCTTC. The genes are TRBV6-9 and TRBJ2-1; the D call may be TRBD1 or TRBD2 (5 bases each). The germline CDR1 and CDR2 sequences are MNHGY and SVAAGI. V lost 3 bases to trimming and J lost 8 bases, with 20 bases between them. CDR3 length equals 16 residues.

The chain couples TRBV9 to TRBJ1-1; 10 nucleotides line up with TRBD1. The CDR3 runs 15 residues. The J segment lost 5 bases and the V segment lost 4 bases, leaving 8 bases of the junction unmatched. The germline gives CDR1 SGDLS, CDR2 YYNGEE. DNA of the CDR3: TGTGCCAGCAGCCCGGGACAGGGGCTAAGGACTGAAGCTTTCTTT. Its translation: CASSPGQGLRTEAFF.

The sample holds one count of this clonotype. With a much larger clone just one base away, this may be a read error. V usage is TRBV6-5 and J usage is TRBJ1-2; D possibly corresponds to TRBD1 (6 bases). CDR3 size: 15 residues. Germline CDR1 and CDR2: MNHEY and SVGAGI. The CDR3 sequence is CASGYSLQGHYGYTF. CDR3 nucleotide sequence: TGTGCCAGCGGTTACTCGCTGCAGGGGCACTATGGCTACACCTTC.

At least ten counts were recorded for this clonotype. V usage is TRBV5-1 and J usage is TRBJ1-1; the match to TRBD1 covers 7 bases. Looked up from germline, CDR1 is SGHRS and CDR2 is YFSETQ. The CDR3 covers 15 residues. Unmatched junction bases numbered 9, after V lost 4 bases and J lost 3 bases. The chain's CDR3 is CASSDRQGLDTEAFF. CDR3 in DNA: TGCGCCAGCAGCGACCGACAGGGTTTGGACACTGAAGCTTTCTTT.

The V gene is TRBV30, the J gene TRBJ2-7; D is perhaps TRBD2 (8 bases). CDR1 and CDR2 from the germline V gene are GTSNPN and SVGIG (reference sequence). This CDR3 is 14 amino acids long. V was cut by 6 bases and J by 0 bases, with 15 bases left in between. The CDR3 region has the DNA TGTGCCTGCGGGAGGGGGGACAGCTCCTACGAGCAGTACTTC. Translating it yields CACGRGDSSYEQYF.

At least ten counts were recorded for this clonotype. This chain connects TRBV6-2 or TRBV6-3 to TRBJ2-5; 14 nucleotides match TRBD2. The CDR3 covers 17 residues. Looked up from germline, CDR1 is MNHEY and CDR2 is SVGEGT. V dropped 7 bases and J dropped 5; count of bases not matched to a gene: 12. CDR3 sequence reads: CASTRLGLAGVGETQYF. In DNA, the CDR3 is TGTGCCAGCACGCGCCTGGGACTAGCGGGAGTCGGGGAGACCCAGTACTTC.

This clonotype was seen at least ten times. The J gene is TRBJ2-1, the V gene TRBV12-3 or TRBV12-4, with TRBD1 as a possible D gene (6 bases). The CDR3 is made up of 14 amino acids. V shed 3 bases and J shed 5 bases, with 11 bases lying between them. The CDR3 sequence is CASSFVDRNNEQFF. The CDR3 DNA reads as TGTGCCAGCAGTTTTGTAGACAGGAACAATGAGCAGTTCTTC.

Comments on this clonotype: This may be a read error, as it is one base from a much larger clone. CDR3 sequence reads: CAISELDRGQETQHF. CDR3 nucleotides: TGTGCCATCAGTGAGTTGGACAGGGGGCAAGAGACCCAGCACTTC. The genes are TRBV10-3 and TRBJ2-5; 11 bases align to TRBD1. Looked up from germline, CDR1 is ENHRY and CDR2 is SYGVKD. The CDR3 length is 15 residues.

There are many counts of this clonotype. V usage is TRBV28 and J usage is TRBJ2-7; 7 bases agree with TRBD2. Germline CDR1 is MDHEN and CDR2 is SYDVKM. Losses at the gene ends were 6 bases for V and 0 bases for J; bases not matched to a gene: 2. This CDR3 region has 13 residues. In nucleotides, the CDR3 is TGTGCCAGCAGCGGGACTATCTCCTACGAGCAGTACTTC. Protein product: CASSGTISYEQYF.

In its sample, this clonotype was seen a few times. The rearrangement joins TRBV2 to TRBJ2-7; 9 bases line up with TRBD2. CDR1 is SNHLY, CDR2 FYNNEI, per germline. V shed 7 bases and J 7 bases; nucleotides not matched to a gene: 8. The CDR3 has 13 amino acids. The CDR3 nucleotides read TGTGCCAGCATGAGAGGGCGGGGGGGGGAGCAGTACTTC. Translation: CASMRGRGGEQYF.

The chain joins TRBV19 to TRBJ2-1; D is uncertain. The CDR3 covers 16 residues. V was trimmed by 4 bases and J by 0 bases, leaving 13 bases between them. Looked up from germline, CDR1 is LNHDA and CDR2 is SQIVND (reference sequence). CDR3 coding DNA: TGTGCCAGTAGTACTACGAGCTCTTTCTCCTACAATGAGCAGTTCTTC. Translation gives CASSTTSSFSYNEQFF.

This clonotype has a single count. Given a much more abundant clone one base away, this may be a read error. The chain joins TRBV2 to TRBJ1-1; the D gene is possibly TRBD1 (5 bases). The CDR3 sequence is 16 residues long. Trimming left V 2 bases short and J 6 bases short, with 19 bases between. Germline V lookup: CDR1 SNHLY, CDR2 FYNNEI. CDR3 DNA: TGTGCCAGCAGTGAAATTCAGGGATCTCTCCTTCCTGAAGCTTTCTTT. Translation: CASSEIQGSLLPEAFF.

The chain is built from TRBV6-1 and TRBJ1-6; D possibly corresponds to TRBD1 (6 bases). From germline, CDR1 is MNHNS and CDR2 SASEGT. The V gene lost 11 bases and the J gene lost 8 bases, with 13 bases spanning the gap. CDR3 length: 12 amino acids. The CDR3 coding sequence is TGTGCCCACACGTCAGGGGATTCACCCCTCCACTTT. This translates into CAHTSGDSPLHF.

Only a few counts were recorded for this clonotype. The DNA for the CDR3 is TGTGCCATCAGTGACCCGACAGCCTTCTATGGCTACACCTTC. Its translation: CAISDPTAFYGYTF. This chain links TRBV10-3 with TRBJ1-2, with a possible D match to TRBD1 (5 bases). CDR3 length: 14 residues. CDR1 and CDR2 (germline): ENHRY, SYGVKD. V was clipped by 3 bases and J by 4 bases, with 12 bases between them.

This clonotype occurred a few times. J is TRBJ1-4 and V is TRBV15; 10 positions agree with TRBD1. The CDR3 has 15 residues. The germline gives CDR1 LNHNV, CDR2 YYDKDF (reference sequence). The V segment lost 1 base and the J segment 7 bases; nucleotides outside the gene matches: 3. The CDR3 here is CATSRVGQGREKLFF. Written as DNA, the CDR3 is TGTGCCACCAGCAGAGTGGGACAGGGGCGTGAAAAACTGTTTTTT.

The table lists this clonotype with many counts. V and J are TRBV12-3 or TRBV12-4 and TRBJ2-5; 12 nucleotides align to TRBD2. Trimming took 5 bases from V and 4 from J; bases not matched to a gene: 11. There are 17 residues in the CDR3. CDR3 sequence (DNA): TGTGCCAGCAGTCCGCGGGCTAGCGGGGGGGGAGGAGAGACCCAGTACTTC. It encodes CASSPRASGGGGETQYF.

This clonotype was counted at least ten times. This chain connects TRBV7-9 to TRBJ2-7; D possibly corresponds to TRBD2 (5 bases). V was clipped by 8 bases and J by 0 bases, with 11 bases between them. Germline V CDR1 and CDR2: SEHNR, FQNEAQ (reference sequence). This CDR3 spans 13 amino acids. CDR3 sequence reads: CASDSGSSYEQYF. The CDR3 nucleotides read TGTGCCAGCGACTCTGGGAGCTCCTACGAGCAGTACTTC.

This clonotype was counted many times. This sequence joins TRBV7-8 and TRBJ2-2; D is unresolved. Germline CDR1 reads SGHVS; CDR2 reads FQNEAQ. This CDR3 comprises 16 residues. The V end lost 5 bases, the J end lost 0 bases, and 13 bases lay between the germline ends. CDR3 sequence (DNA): TGTGCCAGCAGCGCCCTGCGAGTGGCGAACACCGGGGAGCTGTTTTTT. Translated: CASSALRVANTGELFF.

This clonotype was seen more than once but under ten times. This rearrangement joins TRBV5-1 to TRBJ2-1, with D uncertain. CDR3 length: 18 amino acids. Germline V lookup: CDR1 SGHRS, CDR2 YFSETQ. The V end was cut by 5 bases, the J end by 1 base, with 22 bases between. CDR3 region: CASSLEVSSVGSYNEQFF. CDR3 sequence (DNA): TGCGCCAGCAGTCTAGAAGTATCATCGGTCGGTTCCTACAATGAGCAGTTCTTC.

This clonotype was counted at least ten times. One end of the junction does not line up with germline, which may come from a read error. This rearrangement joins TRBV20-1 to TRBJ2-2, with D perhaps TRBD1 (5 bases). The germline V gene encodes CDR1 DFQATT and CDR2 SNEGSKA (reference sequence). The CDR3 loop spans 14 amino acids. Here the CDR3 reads CSARDKGNPGELFF. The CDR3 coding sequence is TGCAGTGCTAGAGATAAGGGGAACCCCGGGGAGCTGTTTTTT.